The following is a TCR beta chain sequence with its context. These data are taken from a study of blood T cell repertoires in COVID-19. The overall study: The United States, Italy and Spain were the sources of the acute and convalescent COVID-19 samples.

Authors' analysis steps: Researchers report that nucleated cell counts were estimated from reference gene primer amplification. Method: immunoSEQ multiplex PCR; TCRdb's copy keeps in-frame clones and lacks some. D and trimming were read from the DNA, whereas the V and J calls and clone size are those reported in that table. The top ten clones hold under 5.5% of a sample with some 110,000 clones, roughly four fifths of them seen once. Sequencing was done on a sample of peripheral blood. The receptor comes from a man aged 55 to 70 with acute or convalescent COVID-19.

The CDR3 DNA sequence: TGTGCCAGCAGCAGGGACAGGGCGGATTCACCCCTCCACTTT. This codes for CASSRDRADSPLHF. The chain links TRBV5-6 to TRBJ1-6; 9 bases align to TRBD1. Germline values: CDR1 SGHDT, CDR2 YYEEEE. This CDR3 comprises 14 residues. J lost 8 bases, V lost 4 bases, and 4 bases had no gene match.